This T cell receptor beta chain was captured in a study of CD8 T cells in Susac syndrome. The study's findings and limits: The number of individuals included in the study's TCR sequencing and HLA analysis was acknowledged as relatively small.

Germline CDR1 reads GTSNPN; CDR2 reads SVGIG (reference sequence). CDR3 length: 13 residues. V lost 2 bases and J 10 bases, leaving 12 bases between the germline ends. Remarks on this clonotype: Its antigen is unknown.

Reverse transcription used roughly 0.5 to 1 ug RNA and random hexamers. The immunoSEQ assay covered 54 Vbeta and 13 Jbeta segments for CDR3. TCRdb re-called the immunoSEQ multiplex PCR reads through MiXCR, storing one row per CDR3 protein. The table lists about 300,000 distinct CDR3 sequences, around 85% of them singletons. Sequenced: CD8+ T cells from PBMCs. The chain joins TRBV30 to TRBJ1-6; perhaps TRBD1 as D (6 bases). This receptor was obtained from a human donor with multiple sclerosis. The CDR3 sequence is CAWSRGGRSPLHF. The CDR3 DNA reads TGTGCCTGGAGTAGAGGGGGACGGTCACCCCTCCACTTT.